The next 10 T cell receptor beta chains were all read from a single sample in a study of blood T cells in healthy people across ages. Primed by a sample-barcoded 5' primer and a J-beta primer mix, a second PCR proceeded for 7 to 11 cycles. TCRdb passed the 5' RACE reads through MiXCR, listing each CDR3 protein once. The table lists about 970,000 distinct CDR3 sequences, approximately 50% of them singletons. The sequencing input was blood. Receptor source: a woman in her sixties in good health.

This clonotype was picked up a small number of times. CDR3 sequence reads: CASSLSVLGDREFF. The CDR3 bases are TGTGCCAGCAGTTTATCCGTTCTAGGGGACAGGGAGTTCTTC. The chain carries TRBV12-3 or TRBV12-4 and TRBJ2-1, with 9 bases lining up with TRBD1. The ends lost 2 bases at V and 14 bases at J; junction bases unmatched: 10. The CDR3 totals 14 residues.

A remark on this clonotype: This may be a read error, as it is one base from a much larger clone. The chain combines TRBV11-2 with TRBJ1-1; possible D gene TRBD1, 5 bases. The V and J ends lost 4 bases and 2 bases respectively, with 14 bases between them. CDR1 and CDR2 from the germline V gene are SGHAT and FQNNGV. The CDR3 runs 15 residues. The CDR3: CASSSLTESNTEAFF. The CDR3 DNA follows: TGTGCCAGCAGCTCCTTGACAGAATCTAACACTGAAGCTTTCTTT.

This clonotype came up a few times. This sequence joins TRBV6-5 and TRBJ2-1; weak D call: TRBD2 (6 bases). V dropped 0 bases and J dropped 4 bases, with 13 bases sitting between them. Germline CDR1 and CDR2: MNHEY and SVGAGI. The CDR3 loop spans 16 amino acids. Here the CDR3 DNA reads TGTGCCAGCAGTTACTCTACGACTAGTTCTTACAATGAGCAGTTCTTC. Its translation is CASSYSTTSSYNEQFF.

Turning to this clonotype: At one end the junction does not follow the germline gene, possibly because of a read error. This chain links TRBV10-3 with TRBJ1-1; D is possibly TRBD1 (6 bases). CDR1 and CDR2 (germline): ENHRY, SYGVKD. The CDR3 runs to 15 residues. CDR3 in DNA: TGTGCCATCGGTGACGGGACAATGGGGGGTGATTGGGCTTTCTTT. Its protein product is CAIGDGTMGGDWAFF.

In this sample, this clonotype turned up a few times. J is TRBJ2-6 and V is TRBV15; D call uncertain. Trimming pared 0 bases from V and 0 bases from J, leaving 27 bases between. The CDR3 extends over 23 amino acids. From germline, CDR1 is LNHNV and CDR2 YYDKDF (reference sequence). The CDR3 region has the DNA TGTGCCACCAGCAGAGATTACTTAATTCATTCCCTAAGGGCAGGCTCTGGGGCCAACGTCCTGACTTTC. Protein product: CATSRDYLIHSLRAGSGANVLTF. Complete variable domain (other parts from reference TRBV15 and TRBJ2-6): DAMVIQNPRYQVTQFGKPVTLSCSQTLNHNVMYWYQQKSSQAPKLLFHYYDKDFNNEADTPDNFQSRRPNTSFCFLDIRSPGLGDTAMYLCATSRDYLIHSLRAGSGANVLTFGAGSRLTVL.

The chain joins TRBV27 to TRBJ2-7; TRBD1 matches 9 bases. With V trimmed by 5 bases and J by 3 bases, 11 bases remained unmatched. Per germline, CDR1 MNHEY and CDR2 SMNVEV (reference sequence). The CDR3 runs to 16 residues. CDR3 amino acids: CASSAQRGQGRYEQYF. CDR3 DNA sequence: TGTGCCAGCAGTGCGCAACGGGGACAGGGACGCTACGAGCAGTACTTC.

This chain connects TRBV9 to TRBJ1-1; the D gene is possibly TRBD1 (5 bases). With 3 bases removed from V and 10 bases from J, the gap between germline ends came to 16 bases. Germline lookup yields CDR1 SGDLS and CDR2 YYNGEE. This CDR3 region has 13 residues. The CDR3 DNA reads as TGTGCCAGCAGCGAGGGGACCGGGAAGAGAGCTTTCTTT. This translates into CASSEGTGKRAFF.

This clonotype turned up a few times. This sequence joins TRBV6-5 and TRBJ2-7; the D gene is possibly TRBD1 (6 bases). The V end was cut by 3 bases, the J end by 2 bases, with 14 bases between. The CDR3 runs to 15 residues. The germline V gene encodes CDR1 MNHEY and CDR2 SVGAGI. The CDR3 loop reads CASSYGSWGPYEQYF. CDR3 DNA sequence: TGTGCCAGCAGTTATGGGAGCTGGGGGCCCTACGAGCAGTACTTC.

The chain has TRBV11-3 and TRBJ2-1; 11 nucleotides agree with TRBD1. This CDR3 spans 17 amino acids. Germline V gene sequence: CDR1 SGHNT, CDR2 YENEEA. V gave up 4 bases and J gave up 8 bases; unmatched junction bases: 13. CDR3 coding DNA: TGTGCCAGCAGCTGGGGGACAGGGGGTGTCCGAGGGGATGAGCAGTTCTTC. Amino acid sequence: CASSWGTGGVRGDEQFF.

In its sample, this clonotype was seen a few times. The chain joins TRBV27 to TRBJ2-7; 8 bases are a match to TRBD2. V was clipped by 5 bases and J by 6 bases; unmatched bases: 9. There are 14 residues in the CDR3. Germline lookup yields CDR1 MNHEY and CDR2 SMNVEV (reference sequence). In DNA, the CDR3 is TGTGCCAGCAGTGCGCCGGGACTAGGAAGCGAGCAGTACTTC. Translation: CASSAPGLGSEQYF.